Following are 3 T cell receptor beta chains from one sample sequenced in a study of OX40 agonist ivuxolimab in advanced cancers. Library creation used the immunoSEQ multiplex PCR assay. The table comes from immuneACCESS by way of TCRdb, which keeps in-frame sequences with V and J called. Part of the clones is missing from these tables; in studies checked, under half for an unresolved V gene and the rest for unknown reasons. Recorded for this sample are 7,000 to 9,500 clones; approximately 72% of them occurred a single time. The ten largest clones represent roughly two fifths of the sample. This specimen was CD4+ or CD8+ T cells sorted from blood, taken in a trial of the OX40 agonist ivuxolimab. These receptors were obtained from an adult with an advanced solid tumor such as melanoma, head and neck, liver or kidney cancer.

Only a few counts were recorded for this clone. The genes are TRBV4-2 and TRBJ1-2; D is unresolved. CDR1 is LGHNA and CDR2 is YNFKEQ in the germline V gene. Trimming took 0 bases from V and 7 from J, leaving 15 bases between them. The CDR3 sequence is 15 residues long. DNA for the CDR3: TGTGCCAGCAGCCAAGAGTCCCTGTTTGTCTCTGGCTACACCTTC. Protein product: CASSQESLFVSGYTF.

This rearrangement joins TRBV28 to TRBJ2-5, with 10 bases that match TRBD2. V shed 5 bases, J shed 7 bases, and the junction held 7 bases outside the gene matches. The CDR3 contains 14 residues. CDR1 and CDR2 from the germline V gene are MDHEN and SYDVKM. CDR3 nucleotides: TGTGCCAGCAGTACCGGGACTAGCGAATTGACCCAGTACTTC. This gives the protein CASSTGTSELTQYF.

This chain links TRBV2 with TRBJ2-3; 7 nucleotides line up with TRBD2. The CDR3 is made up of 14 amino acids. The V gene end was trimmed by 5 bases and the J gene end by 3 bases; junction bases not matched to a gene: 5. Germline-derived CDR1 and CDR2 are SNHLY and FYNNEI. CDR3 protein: CASSPGGWTDTQYF. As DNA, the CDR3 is TGTGCCAGCAGTCCGGGGGGATGGACAGATACGCAGTATTTT.